This passage covers 23 T cell receptor beta chains from one sample sequenced in a study of T cell changes during pregnancy in multiple sclerosis (dated by TCRdb to between 2019 and 2020). The library was made by the immunoSEQ multiplex PCR assay. Not all clones reach the TCRdb copy of this immuneACCESS table, which keeps in-frame sequences only. Checked studies attribute under half of the gap to unresolved V genes and leave the rest unexplained. The sample data list tens of thousands of clones, and more than 85% of these were observed just once. About 12% of the sample goes to the ten largest clones. The sequences come from CD8+ T cells from peripheral blood mononuclear cells, collected after pregnancy. Receptors originate from a female donor with multiple sclerosis, enrolled in a pregnancy study.

This rearrangement joins TRBV13 to TRBJ2-7, with TRBD2 matching 8 bases. V lost 5 bases to trimming and J lost 5 bases; unmatched junction nucleotides: 11. Germline assignment: CDR1 PRHDT and CDR2 FYEKMQ (reference sequence). The CDR3 contains 15 residues. CDR3 nucleotide sequence: TGTGCCAGCAGCCCCACGGGGGGGGGCTTTGACGAGCAGTACTTC. This sequence encodes CASSPTGGGFDEQYF.

The chain has TRBV10-1 and TRBJ2-3; 10 nucleotides align to TRBD2. Per the germline V gene, CDR1 is WNHNN and CDR2 is SYGVQD (reference sequence). V dropped 6 bases and J dropped 1; count of bases not matched to a gene: 10. The CDR3 spans 17 residues. The CDR3 sequence is CASSRQQRGGRTDTQYF. CDR3 DNA sequence: TGCGCCAGCAGCCGACAGCAGCGGGGGGGGCGCACAGATACGCAGTATTTT.

The J gene is TRBJ2-3, the V gene TRBV5-1; 14 bases fit TRBD2. The ends lost 4 bases at V and 0 bases at J; junction bases unmatched: 10. Germline-derived CDR1 and CDR2 are SGHRS and YFSETQ. CDR3 size: 19 residues. The CDR3 bases are TGCGCCAGCAGCCCCGGACTAGCGGGAGGAATAGCTAGCACAGATACGCAGTATTTT. Encoded protein: CASSPGLAGGIASTDTQYF.

The gene calls are TRBV5-1 and TRBJ2-1, with 16 bases that match TRBD2. CDR1 SGHRS and CDR2 YFSETQ come from the germline V gene. The CDR3 loop spans 16 amino acids. The V gene end was trimmed by 4 bases and the J gene end by 5 bases; junction bases not matched to a gene: 3. CDR3 bases: TGCGCCAGCAGCCAGGGACTAGCGGGGGGGCACAATGAGCAGTTCTTC. Its protein product is CASSQGLAGGHNEQFF.

This chain links TRBV7-8 with TRBJ2-5, with D possibly matching TRBD1 (6 bases). The J call may be wrong; the DNA end is better matched by TRBJ2-7. Germline loops: CDR1 SGHVS, CDR2 FQNEAQ. The CDR3 is made up of 14 amino acids. CDR3 sequence: CASSGDNSSYEQYF. The CDR3 DNA sequence: TGTGCCAGCAGCGGGGACAACAGCTCCTACGAGCAGTACTTC.

The V call is TRBV4-1, the J call TRBJ2-2, with 11 bases lining up with TRBD2. Trimming took 3 bases from V and 6 from J; bases not matched to a gene: 9. The CDR3 covers 17 residues. The germline gives CDR1 MGHRA, CDR2 YSYEKL. The DNA of the CDR3 is TGCGCCAGCAGCCAGACCCTAGCGGGAGGCCGGGCCGGGGAGCTGTTTTTT. This codes for CASSQTLAGGRAGELFF.

This chain connects TRBV27 to TRBJ1-5, with D perhaps TRBD1 (5 bases). Germline lookup yields CDR1 MNHEY and CDR2 SMNVEV (reference sequence). The CDR3 sequence is 15 residues long. The ends were cut back, 5 bases at V and 0 bases at J, with 11 bases in the middle. The CDR3 spells CASSPRQYSNQPQHF. CDR3 coding DNA: TGTGCCAGCAGTCCAAGACAGTATAGCAATCAGCCCCAGCATTTT.

The chain joins TRBV5-4 to TRBJ1-1, with D unclear. Germline lookup yields CDR1 SGHNT and CDR2 YYREEE (reference sequence). Trimming left V 3 bases short and J 3 bases short, with 9 bases between. The CDR3 totals 13 residues. CDR3 sequence: CASSWERDTEAFF. The CDR3, as DNA: TGTGCCAGCAGCTGGGAGAGGGACACTGAAGCTTTCTTT. The whole variable domain, filled in from reference TRBV5-4 and TRBJ1-1, reads ETGVTQSPTHLIKTRGQQVTLRCSSQSGHNTVSWYQQALGQGPQFIFQYYREEENGRGNFPPRFSGLQFPNYSSELNVNALELDDSALYLCASSWERDTEAFFGQGTRLTVV.

The chain joins TRBV27 to TRBJ2-7; 7 bases line up with TRBD1. The V and J ends lost 6 bases and 2 bases, in that order; junction bases with no gene match: 10. Looked up from germline, CDR1 is MNHEY and CDR2 is SMNVEV (reference sequence). The CDR3 covers 15 residues. CDR3 protein: CASSPFWDSTYEQYF. As DNA, the CDR3 is TGTGCCAGCAGCCCTTTTTGGGACAGTACCTACGAGCAGTACTTC.

The CDR3 spells CASSQGGDSNQPQHF. The CDR3 nucleotides are TGCGCCAGCAGCCAAGGGGGCGATAGCAATCAGCCCCAGCATTTT. The chain uses TRBV4-1 and TRBJ1-5, with TRBD1 as a possible D gene (5 bases). The CDR3 consists of 15 residues. Trimming removed 1 base from V and 0 bases from J, with 7 bases in between. Germline assignment: CDR1 MGHRA and CDR2 YSYEKL.

The chain is built from TRBV7-6 and TRBJ2-1, with D possibly matching TRBD1 (5 bases). V lost 2 bases to trimming and J lost 0 bases, with 14 bases between them. This CDR3 spans 17 amino acids. Per germline, CDR1 SGHVS and CDR2 FNYEAQ. CDR3 in DNA: TGTGCCAGCAGCTTATTGGGGCCCCGGAGCTCCTACAATGAGCAGTTCTTC. It codes for CASSLLGPRSSYNEQFF.

This chain links TRBV13 with TRBJ2-7, with 8 bases aligning to TRBD1. Germline CDR1 and CDR2: PRHDT and FYEKMQ (reference sequence). The V gene end was trimmed by 4 bases and the J gene end by 4 bases; junction bases not matched to a gene: 9. The CDR3 runs 15 residues. This CDR3 reads CASSSTGTGGYEQYF. The CDR3 DNA sequence: TGTGCCAGCAGCTCAACCGGGACAGGAGGATACGAGCAGTACTTC.

This chain connects TRBV9 to TRBJ1-2; unclear D gene. CDR1 is SGDLS and CDR2 is YYNGEE in the germline V gene. The V and J ends lost 0 bases and 6 bases respectively, with 9 bases between them. CDR3 length equals 13 residues. DNA for the CDR3: TGTGCCAGCAGCGTAGAGCCCGTCAATGGCTACACCTTC. This translates into CASSVEPVNGYTF.

The chain links TRBV4-1 to TRBJ1-3; no reliable D call. Trimming removed 1 base from V and 0 bases from J, with 13 bases in between. This CDR3 comprises 17 residues. The germline gives CDR1 MGHRA, CDR2 YSYEKL. In DNA form, the CDR3 reads TGCGCCAGCAGCCAAGGAGCGCTCGTGGGCTCTGGAAACACCATATATTTT. This gives the protein CASSQGALVGSGNTIYF.

V and J are TRBV10-3 and TRBJ1-2; 10 bases map to TRBD1. The V segment lost 3 bases and the J segment 7 bases; nucleotides outside the gene matches: 5. The CDR3 length is 14 residues. Germline loops: CDR1 ENHRY, CDR2 SYGVKD. The CDR3 is CAISDPTGGGGYTF. The DNA for the CDR3 is TGTGCCATCAGTGATCCGACAGGGGGCGGTGGCTACACCTTC.

About this clone itself: The same CDR3 also results from other DNA sequences found in this sample. V usage is TRBV19 and J usage is TRBJ1-1; weak D call: TRBD1 (5 bases). The CDR3 loop spans 13 amino acids. Germline values: CDR1 LNHDA, CDR2 SQIVND (reference sequence). V was clipped by 2 bases and J by 5 bases, with 9 bases between them. The CDR3 loop reads CASSINRRTEAFF. DNA of the CDR3: TGTGCCAGTAGTATAAACAGGAGAACTGAAGCTTTCTTT.

The chain uses TRBV4-1 and TRBJ1-5; D might be TRBD1 (6 bases). The germline V gene has CDR1 MGHRA and CDR2 YSYEKL. The V end was cut by 0 bases, the J end by 8 bases, with 11 bases between. This CDR3 has 14 amino acids. The CDR3, as DNA: TGCGCCAGCAGCCAAGATTCGGCAGGGGAGCCCCAGCATTTT. Protein: CASSQDSAGEPQHF.

The V call is TRBV27, the J call TRBJ2-1, with 11 nucleotides matching TRBD2. Germline V gene lookup returns CDR1 MNHEY and CDR2 SMNVEV (reference sequence). The ends lost 6 bases at V and 4 bases at J; junction bases unmatched: 5. This CDR3 comprises 15 residues. DNA for the CDR3: TGTGCCAGCAGGGCGACTAGCGGGACATACAATGAGCAGTTCTTC. This codes for CASRATSGTYNEQFF.

The chain is built from TRBV19 and TRBJ2-7; perhaps TRBD1 as D (6 bases). Per germline, CDR1 LNHDA and CDR2 SQIVND (reference sequence). The CDR3 is made up of 13 amino acids. V gave up 8 bases and J gave up 0 bases, with 11 bases separating them. The CDR3 loop reads CASWDTYSYEQYF. CDR3 in DNA: TGTGCCAGTTGGGACACCTACTCCTACGAGCAGTACTTC.

This chain uses TRBV5-4 with TRBJ2-7; 11 bases agree with TRBD1. CDR3 length: 14 amino acids. Germline lookup yields CDR1 SGHNT and CDR2 YYREEE (reference sequence). The trim removed 4 bases at V and 4 bases at J, leaving 4 bases unmatched. CDR3 protein: CASSIGQGAYEQYF. The CDR3 DNA sequence: TGTGCCAGCAGCATAGGACAGGGGGCTTACGAGCAGTACTTC.

The V call is TRBV13, the J call TRBJ2-1; 10 bases map to TRBD2. Germline CDR1 is PRHDT and CDR2 is FYEKMQ (reference sequence). The CDR3 covers 15 residues. The V gene end was trimmed by 3 bases and the J gene end by 7 bases; junction bases not matched to a gene: 6. The chain's CDR3 is CASSFLAGGRNEQFF. In DNA form, the CDR3 reads TGTGCCAGCAGCTTCTTAGCGGGGGGTAGGAATGAGCAGTTCTTC.

V is TRBV13 and J is TRBJ2-7, with 7 bases fitting TRBD1. V trimming: 4 bases; J trimming: 4 bases; junction bases outside the gene matches: 4. This CDR3 is 13 amino acids long. Germline V gene data show CDR1 as PRHDT and CDR2 as FYEKMQ (reference sequence). The chain's CDR3 is CASSYGTEYEQYF. The CDR3 coding sequence is TGTGCCAGCAGCTACGGGACAGAGTACGAGCAGTACTTC.

This rearrangement joins TRBV4-2 to TRBJ1-1, with 9 nucleotides matching TRBD1. This CDR3 comprises 15 residues. V trimming: 4 bases; J trimming: 6 bases; junction bases outside the gene matches: 9. Germline V gene lookup returns CDR1 LGHNA and CDR2 YNFKEQ. CDR3: CASSPEQGAEAEAFF. In DNA, the CDR3 is TGTGCCAGCAGCCCGGAACAGGGGGCTGAGGCTGAAGCTTTCTTT.